The 20 T cell receptor beta chains listed next were all sequenced from one sample in a study of shared clonotypes between healthy human individuals. Clones were sequenced by immunoSEQ multiplex PCR, and TCRdb holds only the in-frame ones, with some missing. Here the sample spans 100,000 or so clones, around 64% being singletons. The sequencing sample was made of memory CD8+ T cells sorted from blood. As for subset: CD45RO+ cells pooled with CCR7-negative TemRA cells. These receptors all stem from a woman in her twenties or thirties in good health.

This clone was seen only once. The V gene is TRBV19, the J gene TRBJ2-7; D is perhaps TRBD2 (6 bases). The germline gives CDR1 LNHDA, CDR2 SQIVND (reference sequence). The length of the CDR3 is 15 residues. Trimming took off 8 bases at V and 0 bases at J, with 17 bases between the two ends. The CDR3 loop is CASSRLVPPSYEQYF. The CDR3 DNA is TGTGCCAGTTCCCGACTAGTACCACCCTCCTACGAGCAGTACTTC.

This clone was seen repeatedly, ten times or more. The chain recombines TRBV13 with TRBJ2-7; the match to TRBD2 covers 8 bases. The V gene's germline CDR1 is PRHDT and CDR2 FYEKMQ (reference sequence). With V trimmed by 0 bases and J by 6 bases, 7 bases remained unmatched. This CDR3 has 15 residues. DNA for the CDR3: TGTGCCAGCAGCTTAGGATCGAGCGGGAGTACCGAGCAGTACTTC. Translating it yields CASSLGSSGSTEQYF. The variable domain in full, completed from reference TRBV13 and TRBJ2-7, reads AAGVIQSPRHLIKEKRETATLKCYPIPRHDTVYWYQQGPGQDPQFLISFYEKMQSDKGSIPDRFSAQQFSDYHSELNMSSLELGDSALYFCASSLGSSGSTEQYFGPGTRLTVT.

J is TRBJ2-3 and V is TRBV10-3, with D hard to call. V was pared by 4 bases and J by 0 bases, with 17 bases between. CDR3 length equals 17 residues. Germline assignment: CDR1 ENHRY and CDR2 SYGVKD. The CDR3 protein is CAISVFWLGVSTDTQYF. The DNA of the CDR3 is TGTGCCATCAGTGTTTTTTGGCTAGGTGTCAGCACAGATACGCAGTATTTT.

The CDR3 spells CASSLAGELFF. The CDR3 nucleotides read TGTGCCAGCAGCTTAGCCGGGGAGCTGTTTTTT. The chain combines TRBV11-2 with TRBJ2-2; D is unclear. Germline assignment: CDR1 SGHAT and CDR2 FQNNGV. Trimming took 1 base from V and 6 from J, leaving 0 bases between them. This CDR3 is 11 amino acids long.

The table lists this clone with a count of one. V is TRBV2 and J is TRBJ2-4, with TRBD1 matching over 11 bases. Germline trimming cut 4 bases from V and 7 bases from J; bases unmatched to any gene: 15. CDR3 length: 18 residues. In germline, CDR1 is SNHLY, CDR2 FYNNEI. CDR3 DNA sequence: TGTGCCAGCAGTGTGGGAATTGGCATTGGACAGGGGGCGAACATTCAGTACTTC. It encodes CASSVGIGIGQGANIQYF.

V and J are TRBV7-8 and TRBJ2-6; D gene ambiguous. Trimming removed 2 bases from V and 2 bases from J, with 7 bases in between. Germline values: CDR1 SGHVS, CDR2 FQNEAQ. This CDR3 region has 15 residues. CDR3 amino acids: CASSLRTAGANVLTF. CDR3 bases: TGTGCCAGCAGCTTACGAACCGCTGGGGCCAACGTCCTGACTTTC.

The sample holds a few counts of this clone. V gene TRBV27 combines with J gene TRBJ2-5; no firm D call. Germline loops: CDR1 MNHEY, CDR2 SMNVEV (reference sequence). V lost 4 bases and J lost 3, with 18 bases in between. The CDR3 has 16 amino acids. CDR3 protein: CASSSRGVRVEETQYF. The DNA of the CDR3 is TGTGCCAGCAGTTCTAGAGGAGTAAGAGTAGAAGAGACCCAGTACTTC.

This chain's CDR3 is CASSLVPDSNQPQHF. CDR3 DNA sequence: TGTGCCAGCAGCTTAGTCCCAGATAGCAATCAGCCCCAGCATTTT. The chain combines TRBV7-8 with TRBJ1-5; D is undetermined. CDR1 and CDR2 from the germline V gene are SGHVS and FQNEAQ. Trimming shortened V by 1 base and J by 0 bases, and 7 bases separated the two germline ends. This CDR3 has 15 residues.

The V call is TRBV7-9, the J call TRBJ1-4; 8 bases map to TRBD1. CDR1 SEHNR and CDR2 FQNEAQ come from the germline V gene (reference sequence). This CDR3 comprises 15 residues. Trimming removed 3 bases from V and 4 bases from J; junction bases left unmatched: 4. The CDR3 region has the DNA TGTGCCAGCAGCTTGCCGGGACAGGTTAATGAAAAACTGTTTTTT. Translated, it gives CASSLPGQVNEKLFF. Variable domain in full (rest from reference TRBV7-9 and TRBJ1-4): DTGVSQNPRHKITKRGQNVTFRCDPISEHNRLYWYRQTLGQGPEFLTYFQNEAQLEKSRLLSDRFSAERPKGSFSTLEIQRTEQGDSAMYLCASSLPGQVNEKLFFGSGTQLSVL.

Turning to this clone: A much larger clone differs by one base, so this may be a read error. This sample also contains other DNA sequences that code for the same CDR3. This chain links TRBV27 with TRBJ2-5; D remains unclear. The DNA end is more similar to TRBJ2-7, so the J call may be wrong. The CDR3 has 12 amino acids. The germline V gene encodes CDR1 MNHEY and CDR2 SMNVEV (reference sequence). The CDR3 is CASYSSSYEQYF. CDR3 DNA: TGTGCCAGCTACTCCAGCTCCTACGAGCAGTACTTC.

This chain connects TRBV28 to TRBJ1-5, with D hard to call. This CDR3 is built from 12 residues. The ends were cut back, 6 bases at V and 15 bases at J, with 18 bases in the middle. Germline V gene lookup returns CDR1 MDHEN and CDR2 SYDVKM. CDR3 sequence reads: CASSPFERRLHF. The CDR3 DNA reads TGTGCCAGCAGCCCTTTTGAAAGGAGACTGCATTTT.

This sequence joins TRBV11-2 and TRBJ1-2; D is unresolved. CDR1 is SGHAT and CDR2 is FQNNGV in the germline V gene. This CDR3 has 13 residues. V shed 5 bases and J shed 7 bases, with 14 bases lying between them. In nucleotides, the CDR3 is TGTGCCAGCAGCCACTTGTCAAGTAGTGGCTACACCTTC. It encodes CASSHLSSSGYTF. The variable domain in full, with the rest retrieved from reference TRBV11-2 and TRBJ1-2, is EAGVAQSPRYKIIEKRQSVAFWCNPISGHATLYWYQQILGQGPKLLIQFQNNGVVDDSQLPKDRFSAERLKGVDSTLKIQPAKLEDSAVYLCASSHLSSSGYTFGSGTRLTVV.

The chain recombines TRBV6-1 with TRBJ2-5; 8 nucleotides line up with TRBD2. The last part of the DNA fits TRBJ2-7 better; the J call may be wrong. The CDR3 runs to 15 residues. The germline gives CDR1 MNHNS, CDR2 SASEGT. The CDR3 nucleotides are TGTGCCAGCAGTGGTCGAGCGGGGGCTAACGACGAGCAGTACTTC. This gives the protein CASSGRAGANDEQYF.

The chain joins TRBV2 to TRBJ1-1, with a possible D match to TRBD1 (6 bases). The V gene lost 6 bases and the J gene lost 5 bases, with 13 bases spanning the gap. The CDR3 contains 13 residues. Germline V gene lookup returns CDR1 SNHLY and CDR2 FYNNEI. CDR3 sequence reads: CASRTWGRTEAFF. CDR3 DNA sequence: TGTGCCAGCAGGACGTGGGGGCGTACTGAAGCTTTCTTT.

The table lists this clone with a count of one. The chain employs TRBV27 and TRBJ1-1; D call uncertain. V shed 4 bases and J shed 0 bases, with 6 bases lying between them. CDR1 and CDR2 from the germline V gene are MNHEY and SMNVEV (reference sequence). This CDR3 is 13 amino acids long. Written as DNA, the CDR3 is TGTGCCAGCAGTTCCCTTATGAACACTGAAGCTTTCTTT. Residues: CASSSLMNTEAFF.

The V gene is TRBV9, the J gene TRBJ1-1; possible D gene TRBD1, 5 bases. V lost 0 bases and J 1 base, leaving 16 bases between the germline ends. Germline loops: CDR1 SGDLS, CDR2 YYNGEE. The CDR3 is made up of 17 amino acids. CDR3 region: CASSVVTWETENTEAFF. The CDR3 DNA sequence: TGTGCCAGCAGCGTAGTAACTTGGGAGACAGAGAACACTGAAGCTTTCTTT.

This chain links TRBV4-2 with TRBJ2-1; TRBD2 aligns across 10 bases. Unmatched junction bases numbered 8, after V lost 0 bases and J lost 9 bases. Germline V gene sequence: CDR1 LGHNA, CDR2 YNFKEQ. This CDR3 is built from 16 residues. This chain's CDR3 is CASSQESLAGVGEQFF. CDR3 nucleotides: TGTGCCAGCAGCCAAGAAAGCCTAGCGGGAGTTGGTGAGCAGTTCTTC.

There are many counts of this clone. Other nucleotide sequences in the sample specify the same CDR3. The chain employs TRBV5-4 and TRBJ1-2; D is possibly TRBD1 (6 bases). Trimming took off 0 bases at V and 7 bases at J, with 10 bases between the two ends. Germline values: CDR1 SGHNT, CDR2 YYREEE (reference sequence). This CDR3 region has 13 residues. For the CDR3, the DNA is TGTGCCAGCAGCTTGGACAGGGACGCTGGCTACACCTTC. Translating it yields CASSLDRDAGYTF.

The V call is TRBV25-1, the J call TRBJ1-3; 7 nucleotides align to TRBD1. Germline CDR1 and CDR2: MGHDK and SYGVNS. The CDR3 is made up of 17 amino acids. The ends lost 3 bases at V and 3 bases at J; junction bases unmatched: 11. Here the CDR3 DNA reads TGTGCCAGCAGTGAGGGCTCGACCGGGACAGATGGAAACACCATATATTTT. This encodes CASSEGSTGTDGNTIYF.

This clone has just one count. The chain carries TRBV19 and TRBJ1-1, with TRBD1 as a possible D gene (6 bases). The V gene's germline CDR1 is LNHDA and CDR2 SQIVND (reference sequence). The CDR3 extends over 17 amino acids. V dropped 4 bases and J dropped 1 base, with 19 bases sitting between them. The CDR3 region is CASSTPQDGTKNTEAFF. The DNA for the CDR3 is TGTGCCAGTAGTACCCCTCAGGACGGGACAAAGAACACTGAAGCTTTCTTT.